This TCR beta chain was profiled in a study of Graves' ophthalmopathy and Graves' hyperthyroidism. Exclusion criteria comprised other autoimmune diseases, uncontrolled infections, pregnancy or lactation in patients. This clonotype has at least ten counts. CDR1 and CDR2 from the germline V gene are SEHNR and FQNEAQ (reference sequence). With 7 bases removed from V and 5 bases from J, the gap between germline ends came to 11 bases. This CDR3 comprises 12 residues. For repertoire sequencing, the TCR beta CDR3 regions were amplified from RNA transcripts. Second-round multiplex PCR came after a first-round RT-PCR that employed HTBI primers. TCRdb itself ran the multiplex PCR reads through MiXCR, one entry per CDR3 protein. The data hold hundreds of thousands of distinct CDR3 sequences, with roughly 21% observed a single time.

The sequence derives from a woman aged 50 to 60 with Graves' ophthalmopathy. Sequencing was done on a sample of peripheral blood. The J gene is TRBJ1-1, the V gene TRBV7-9, with D possibly matching TRBD1 (5 bases). CDR3 sequence: CASNQGRTEAFF. The CDR3 DNA sequence: TGTGCCAGCAACCAGGGTCGGACTGAAGCTTTCTTT.